Shown below are 20 T cell receptor beta chains from a single sample sequenced in a study of T-cell reconstitution after alpha-beta-depleted transplantation in children. Researchers prepared the TCRbeta library using unique molecular identifiers, the study reports. TCRdb reprocessed the PCR reads with MiXCR, giving one entry per CDR3 protein. The profile covers around 300,000 distinct CDR3 sequences, with around 10% appearing a single time and 23% taken by the ten largest. The sequencing used peripheral blood, collected 180 days after TCRalphabeta/CD19-depleted stem cell transplant. The receptors originated from a male patient under 10 years old who had a stem cell transplant for chronic granulomatous disease, so the T cells may come from the graft donor.

There are many counts of this clonotype. V gene TRBV12-3 or TRBV12-4 combines with J gene TRBJ2-7, with D possibly being TRBD1 (7 bases). This CDR3 comprises 14 residues. Trimming removed 5 bases from V and 4 bases from J, with 15 bases in between. The CDR3 DNA reads as TGTGCCAGCAGTGCCGGAGGGGGCGCGTACGAGCAGTACTTC. This gives the protein CASSAGGGAYEQYF.

The sample holds many counts of this clonotype. The gene calls are TRBV20-1 and TRBJ2-1; D perhaps matches TRBD2 (6 bases). The V end lost 0 bases, the J end lost 7 bases, and 13 bases lay between the germline ends. The CDR3 sequence is 14 residues long. Germline assignment: CDR1 DFQATT and CDR2 SNEGSKA (reference sequence). The CDR3 coding sequence is TGCAGTGCTAGAGATCGGGACTTTTTTAATGAGCAGTTCTTC. Translated, it gives CSARDRDFFNEQFF.

This clonotype was recorded many times. The V gene is TRBV20-1, the J gene TRBJ2-7; 7 nucleotides align to TRBD1. There are 15 residues in the CDR3. Germline V gives CDR1 DFQATT, CDR2 SNEGSKA (reference sequence). Losses at the gene ends were 4 bases for V and 2 bases for J; bases not matched to a gene: 11. CDR3 sequence (DNA): TGCAGTGCTATTGAGTTGGCAGGGGGACCCTACGAGCAGTACTTC. Protein sequence: CSAIELAGGPYEQYF.

The CDR3 region is CASSLGSGREKLFF. The CDR3 coding sequence is TGTGCCAGCAGCTTAGGTTCAGGGAGAGAAAAACTGTTTTTT. V usage is TRBV7-2 and J usage is TRBJ1-4; a possible D gene is TRBD1 (5 bases). Germline loops: CDR1 SGHTA, CDR2 FQGNSA. The CDR3 contains 14 residues. Deletions cut 1 base from V and 8 bases from J, with 11 bases between.

This clonotype occurred many times. The chain carries TRBV21-1 and TRBJ2-7; the table's D gene call, TRBD1, was not cross checked with the DNA. TRBV21-1 is a listed pseudogene. The CDR3 is 15 residues long. In DNA form, the CDR3 reads TGTGCCAGCAGCCCCGGGGAGGGGGACAACTACTTGGAGTACTTC. This codes for CASSPGEGDNYLEYF.

This clonotype was seen many times. The genes are TRBV20-1 and TRBJ2-7; TRBD1 matches at 8 bases. The germline V gene encodes CDR1 DFQATT and CDR2 SNEGSKA (reference sequence). The CDR3 runs to 14 residues. V was clipped by 6 bases and J by 5 bases; unmatched bases: 12. CDR3 residues: CSAEAPTGAHEQYF. DNA of the CDR3: TGCAGTGCCGAAGCACCGACAGGGGCCCACGAGCAGTACTTC.

Ten or more counts support this clonotype. The V gene is TRBV11-2, the J gene TRBJ2-7, with TRBD2 matching 10 bases. Germline-derived CDR1 and CDR2 are SGHAT and FQNNGV. V lost 3 bases to trimming and J lost 2 bases; unmatched junction nucleotides: 4. This CDR3 has 15 amino acids. As DNA, the CDR3 is TGTGCCAGCAGCTTGCAACTAGCGGGACCCTACGAGCAGTACTTC. Amino acids: CASSLQLAGPYEQYF.

At least ten counts were recorded for this clonotype. The V and J genes are TRBV7-2 and TRBJ1-1; D perhaps matches TRBD1 (6 bases). With 1 base removed from V and 3 bases from J, the gap between germline ends came to 9 bases. CDR1 and CDR2 (germline): SGHTA, FQGNSA. The CDR3 contains 14 residues. CDR3 amino acids: CASSLVEGDTEAFF. CDR3 coding DNA: TGTGCCAGCAGCTTAGTAGAGGGGGACACTGAAGCTTTCTTT.

This clonotype has at least ten counts. This rearrangement joins TRBV12-3 or TRBV12-4 to TRBJ2-7; 8 positions match TRBD2. CDR3 length: 17 amino acids. With 6 bases clipped from V and 3 bases from J, the junction kept 16 bases outside the gene matches. Here the CDR3 reads CASSPGQTSGSYYEQYF. The CDR3, as DNA: TGTGCCAGCAGCCCTGGCCAAACTAGCGGCAGTTACTACGAGCAGTACTTC.

This clonotype was observed a handful of times. The CDR3 loop is CASSPGGPMNTEAFF. CDR3 DNA sequence: TGTGCCAGCAGCCCCGGGGGCCCTATGAACACTGAAGCTTTCTTT. This sequence joins TRBV11-2 and TRBJ1-1; a weak D match, TRBD1 (6 bases). Per germline, CDR1 SGHAT and CDR2 FQNNGV. CDR3 size: 15 residues. Trimming pared 5 bases from V and 0 bases from J, leaving 13 bases between.

This clonotype was observed many times. For the CDR3, the DNA is TGTGCCAGCAGTTTATCCCCTAGCGTGGGCACAGATACGCAGTATTTT. Translating gives CASSLSPSVGTDTQYF. The genes are TRBV28 and TRBJ2-3, with a possible D match to TRBD2 (6 bases). The germline V gene has CDR1 MDHEN and CDR2 SYDVKM. CDR3 size: 16 residues. Between the trimmed V and J ends, which lost 1 base and 1 base, there was a span of 12 bases.

This clonotype appeared many times. The chain employs TRBV3-1 and TRBJ2-1; no firm D call. V shed 0 bases and J shed 7 bases, with 10 bases lying between them. CDR1 and CDR2 (germline): LGHDT, YNNKEL (reference sequence). The CDR3 is made up of 14 amino acids. CDR3 sequence reads: CASSQEVGRNEQFF. CDR3 DNA: TGTGCCAGCAGCCAAGAGGTGGGAAGGAATGAGCAGTTCTTC.

Ten or more counts support this clonotype. The chain is built from TRBV20-1 and TRBJ2-2; D is uncertain. The germline V gene has CDR1 DFQATT and CDR2 SNEGSKA (reference sequence). CDR3 size: 13 residues. The germline V and J ends were trimmed by 3 bases and 3 bases, with 8 bases remaining between them. CDR3 in amino acids: CSARAKYTGELFF. CDR3 sequence (DNA): TGCAGTGCTAGGGCGAAGTACACCGGGGAGCTGTTTTTT.

This clonotype has a count of ten or more. This rearrangement joins TRBV20-1 to TRBJ2-1; the match to TRBD2 covers 10 bases. This CDR3 spans 18 amino acids. The germline CDR1 and CDR2 sequences are DFQATT and SNEGSKA (reference sequence). Unmatched junction bases numbered 8, after V lost 0 bases and J lost 0 bases. CDR3 region: CSARDPLSGGSSYNEQFF. CDR3 sequence (DNA): TGCAGTGCTAGAGATCCTCTTAGCGGGGGGAGCTCCTACAATGAGCAGTTCTTC.

This clonotype was observed many times. The V gene is TRBV12-3 or TRBV12-4, the J gene TRBJ2-7, with 9 bases aligning to TRBD1. With V trimmed by 5 bases and J by 3 bases, 8 bases remained unmatched. The length of the CDR3 is 15 residues. CDR3 nucleotide sequence: TGTGCCAGCAGTCCGAGGACAGGGGCCGGCTACGAGCAGTACTTC. Its translation: CASSPRTGAGYEQYF.

In this sample, this clonotype turned up many times. The chain links TRBV28 to TRBJ2-1; the D is unclear. This CDR3 region has 14 residues. V dropped 5 bases and J dropped 8 bases, with 16 bases sitting between them. CDR1 and CDR2 (germline): MDHEN, SYDVKM. The DNA of the CDR3 is TGTGCCAGCAGTCCACTCCCTGGGGTAGATGAGCAGTTCTTC. It encodes CASSPLPGVDEQFF.

This clonotype was observed many times. The V call is TRBV7-6, the J call TRBJ2-1; 12 bases agree with TRBD2. CDR1 and CDR2 from the germline V gene are SGHVS and FNYEAQ. J gave up 7 bases and V 5 bases, and 9 bases lay outside the gene matches. The CDR3 is 16 amino acids. Here the CDR3 DNA reads TGTGCCAGCAGCCTCCCCGGAACTAGCGGGAGGAATGAGCAGTTCTTC. Amino acids: CASSLPGTSGRNEQFF. The full variable domain, rest sourced from reference TRBV7-6 and TRBJ2-1, is GAGVSQSPRYKVTKRGQDVALRCDPISGHVSLYWYRQALGQGPEFLTYFNYEAQQDKSGLPNDRFSAERPEGSISTLTIQRTEQRDSAMYRCASSLPGTSGRNEQFFGPGTRLTVL.

This clonotype has ten or more counts. This rearrangement joins TRBV10-3 to TRBJ2-2, with 7 bases identical to TRBD1. This CDR3 is 15 amino acids long. In germline, CDR1 is ENHRY, CDR2 SYGVKD. V lost 6 bases, J lost 4 bases, and 8 bases stayed unmatched. The CDR3 DNA reads as TGTGCCATCAGCGGGACAGCCATTACCACCGGGGAGCTGTTTTTT. Amino acid sequence: CAISGTAITTGELFF.

In this sample, this clonotype turned up many times. This chain joins TRBV5-1 and TRBJ2-3; 11 nucleotides match TRBD2. Unmatched junction bases numbered 7, after V lost 1 base and J lost 0 bases. Germline V gene data show CDR1 as SGHRS and CDR2 as YFSETQ. The CDR3 loop spans 18 amino acids. Here the CDR3 reads CASSLILAGGPSTDTQYF. DNA of the CDR3: TGCGCCAGCAGCTTGATCCTAGCGGGAGGCCCTAGCACAGATACGCAGTATTTT.

This clonotype was found many times. This chain links TRBV11-2 with TRBJ1-4; D unresolved. This CDR3 region has 15 residues. Deletions cut 0 bases from V and 8 bases from J, with 13 bases between. Germline V gene lookup returns CDR1 SGHAT and CDR2 FQNNGV. The CDR3 DNA follows: TGTGCCAGCAGCTTAGATTCCGGGGATGGAGAAAAACTGTTTTTT. It yields the protein CASSLDSGDGEKLFF.